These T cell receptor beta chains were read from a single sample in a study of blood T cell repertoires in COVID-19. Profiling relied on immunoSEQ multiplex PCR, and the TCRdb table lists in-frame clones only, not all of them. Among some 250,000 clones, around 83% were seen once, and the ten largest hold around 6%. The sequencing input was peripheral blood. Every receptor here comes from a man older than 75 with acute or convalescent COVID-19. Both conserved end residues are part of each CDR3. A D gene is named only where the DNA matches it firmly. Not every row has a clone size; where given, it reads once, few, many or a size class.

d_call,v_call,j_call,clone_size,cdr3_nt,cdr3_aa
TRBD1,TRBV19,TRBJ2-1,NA,TGTGCCAGTAGTATAGATTCTCCTATGGGACAGAGGTTAAATGAGCAGTTCTTC,CASSIDSPMGQRLNEQFF
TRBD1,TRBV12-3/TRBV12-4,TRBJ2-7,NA,TGTGCCAGCAGTAAGGGACAGATCTACGAGCAGTACTTC,CASSKGQIYEQYF
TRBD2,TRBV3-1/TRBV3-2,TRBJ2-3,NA,TGTGCCAGCAGCCATCGACTACTAGCGGGAGGTAGCACAGATACGCAGTATTTT,CASSHRLLAGGSTDTQYF
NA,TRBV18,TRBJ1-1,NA,TGTGCCAGCTCACCGAGACAAGGGGGGAACACTGAAGCTTTCTTT,CASSPRQGGNTEAFF
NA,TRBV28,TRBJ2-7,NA,TGTGCCAGCGTCGCGACAGTACCCTACGAGCAGTACTTC,CASVATVPYEQYF
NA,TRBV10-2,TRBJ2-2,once,TGCGCCAGCAGTGAACGCTCCCGGGCCGGGGAGCTGTTTTTT,CASSERSRAGELFF
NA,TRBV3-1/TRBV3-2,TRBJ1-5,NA,TGTGCCAGCAGCCAAACTAAGGACACGAACAATCAGCCCCAGCATTTT,CASSQTKDTNNQPQHF
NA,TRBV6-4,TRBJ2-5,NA,TGTGCCAGCACACACAGCACCCCGGGACTCTCACCGGGGGAAGAGACCCAGTACTTC,CASTHSTPGLSPGEETQYF
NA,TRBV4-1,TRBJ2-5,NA,TGCGCCAGCAGTTCTAGTAACGGAGAGACCCAGTACTTC,CASSSSNGETQYF
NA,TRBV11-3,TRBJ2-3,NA,TGTGCCAGCAGCCCTCAGGGAACAGATACGCAGTATTTT,CASSPQGTDTQYF
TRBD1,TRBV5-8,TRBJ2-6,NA,TGTGCCAGCAGTTCCGGGACAGGCCCTCACTCTGGGGCCAACGTCCTGACTTTC,CASSSGTGPHSGANVLTF
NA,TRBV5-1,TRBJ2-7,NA,TGCGCCAGCAGCTTGGATAACCCGGGCTCCTACGAGCAGTACTTC,CASSLDNPGSYEQYF
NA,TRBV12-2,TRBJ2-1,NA,TGTGCAAGTCGCCCTAGGGGCGGCGGGAGGGCCGAGGAGAGTGAGCAGTTCTTC,CASRPRGGGRAEESEQFF
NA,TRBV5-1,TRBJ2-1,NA,TGCGCCAGCAGCACTCAGGGTAATGAGCAGTTCTTC,CASSTQGNEQFF
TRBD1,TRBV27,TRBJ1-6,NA,TGTGCCAGCAGTTTATCGCCAGGGGGTAGGGGTTCACCCCTCCACTTT,CASSLSPGGRGSPLHF
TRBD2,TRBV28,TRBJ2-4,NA,TGTGCCAGCAGCTCCGGGGGGAAGGCCAAAAACATTCAGTACTTC,CASSSGGKAKNIQYF
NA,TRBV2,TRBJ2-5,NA,TGTGCCAGCAGTCGCGGTTTCGAAGGGACCCAGTACTTC,CASSRGFEGTQYF
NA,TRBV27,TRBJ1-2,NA,TGTGCCAGCAACTACCGCGGGGCAGGCTATGGCTACACCTTC,CASNYRGAGYGYTF
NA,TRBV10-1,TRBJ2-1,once,TGCGCCAGCAACCCTGGACAAGCTTCAAAAAATGAGCAGTTCTTC,CASNPGQASKNEQFF
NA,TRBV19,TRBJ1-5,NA,TGTGCCAGTAGTACCCACGAATTGACAGGTGGAAATCAGCCCCAGCATTTT,CASSTHELTGGNQPQHF